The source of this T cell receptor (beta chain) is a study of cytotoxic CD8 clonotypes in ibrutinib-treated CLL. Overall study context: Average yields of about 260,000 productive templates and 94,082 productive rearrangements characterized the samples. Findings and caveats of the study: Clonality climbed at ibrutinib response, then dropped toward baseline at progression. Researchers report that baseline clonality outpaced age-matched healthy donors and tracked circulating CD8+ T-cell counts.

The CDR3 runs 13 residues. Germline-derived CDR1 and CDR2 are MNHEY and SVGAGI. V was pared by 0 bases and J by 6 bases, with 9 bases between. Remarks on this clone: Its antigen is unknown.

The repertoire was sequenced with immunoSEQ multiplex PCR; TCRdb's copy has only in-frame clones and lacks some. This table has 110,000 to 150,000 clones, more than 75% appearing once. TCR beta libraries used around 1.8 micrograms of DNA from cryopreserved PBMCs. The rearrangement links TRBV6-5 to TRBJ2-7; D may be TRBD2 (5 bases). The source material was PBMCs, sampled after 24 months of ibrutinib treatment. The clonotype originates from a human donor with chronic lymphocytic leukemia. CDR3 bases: TGTGCCAGCAGTTACTCGGGCGGACTCGAGCAGTACTTC. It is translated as CASSYSGGLEQYF.